This T cell receptor beta chain emerged from a study of radiation and T cells in renal cell carcinoma. Libraries were prepared by immunoSEQ multiplex PCR; TCRdb keeps only in-frame clonotypes and omits some of them. In the table there are 130,000 to 150,000 clones, 88% of which are singletons. The table lists this clone with a count of one. The time point denotes: baseline pretreatment blood. Treatment described: 15 Gy SBRT to primary tumor, nephrectomy 4 weeks later. The receptor's source is a woman in her 70s with renal cell carcinoma. Sequencing used blood, obtained from a patient whose treatment included radiotherapy and nephrectomy.

This CDR3 reads CASSEAPGISYGYTF. The CDR3 DNA sequence: TGTGCCAGCAGTGAAGCGCCAGGGATAAGCTATGGCTACACCTTC. This chain joins TRBV6-1 and TRBJ1-2, with D perhaps matching TRBD1 (5 bases). The CDR3 has 15 residues. V lost 0 bases and J lost 4, with 12 bases in between. In germline, CDR1 is MNHNS, CDR2 SASEGT.